The present T cell receptor beta chain was sequenced within a study of T cell responses to AZD1222 COVID-19 vaccine. In the study overall: Second-dose schedules of about 4 or about 12 weeks were combined.

Details on this clone: The antigen remains undetermined.

Trimming pared 0 bases from V and 4 bases from J, leaving 10 bases between. Germline-derived CDR1 and CDR2 are MGHRA and YSYEKL. This CDR3 contains 15 residues. TCRdb's table, derived via immunoSEQ multiplex PCR, lists solely in-frame clones and lacks some. The sample lists about 150,000 clones, 90% occurring once. Whole-study results and caveats: Repertoires in all cases were sampled only once the peak T cell response had passed. Donors, mostly white British, included more females; clonal diversity was possibly underestimated.

The chain joins TRBV4-1 to TRBJ1-3; no definite D call. The sample consisted of peripheral blood, taken on day 0 of AZD1222 vaccination. The TCR was taken from an adult in good health. CDR3 sequence reads: CASSQEVRMGNTIYF. The CDR3, as DNA: TGCGCCAGCAGCCAAGAAGTGAGGATGGGAAACACCATATATTTT.